Sequencing of this T cell receptor beta chain was carried out in a study of shared clonotypes between healthy human individuals. Turning to the study itself: Serving as donors were two women and a few men, whose ages spanned 18 to 49.

Investigators divided CD4+ cells into CD45RA+ naive and CD45RA-negative memory subsets. This CDR3 has 15 residues. V shed 6 bases and J shed 7 bases, with 19 bases lying between them. Germline V gene data show CDR1 as MNHEY and CDR2 as SVGAGI. Original processing notes: Filtering differed since immunoSEQ provided only junctions, with no quality scores. Method: immunoSEQ multiplex PCR; TCRdb's copy keeps in-frame clones and lacks some. V and J calls plus clone size are reproduced from that table; the DNA served to infer D and trimming. The sample yields roughly 2,300,000 clones, 92% seen once. This clone has a single count. Its target is not known. Whole-study findings and limits: Relative to memory subsets, naive subsets generally showed larger estimated richness.

The chain carries TRBV6-5 and TRBJ2-1; D is possibly TRBD2 (7 bases). The receptor was isolated from a man younger than 30 in good health. Some clones in this sample may be carry-over from other donors' samples. Source material: naive CD4+ T cells from PBMCs. As for subset: CD45RA+ positively selected. CDR3 bases: TGTGCCAGCAGAATAGGGGGGGGGCTATCGAATGAGCAGTTCTTC. It is translated as CASRIGGGLSNEQFF.